This is a list of T cell receptor beta chains from one sample in a study of response to subunit inactivated influenza vaccine. TCRdb fed the RT-PCR reads into MiXCR, producing one record per CDR3 protein. Among approximately 290,000 distinct CDR3 sequences listed, roughly 22% were seen once. Sequenced material: PBMCs from blood, taken approximately 20 months after vaccination. These TCRs come from a man aged 50 to 69 who received an inactivated influenza vaccine. The CDR3 runs from the conserved cysteine through the conserved F or W. A D gene is named only where the DNA matches it firmly.

V gene,D gene,J gene,CDR3 protein
TRBV7-2,NA,TRBJ1-3,CASSPNAAGNTIYF
TRBV6-1,NA,TRBJ1-2,CASSALRDWAYGYTF
TRBV20-1,NA,TRBJ1-5,CSARDDSQEPQHF
TRBV19,NA,TRBJ2-4,CASSTLGVLAKNIQYF
TRBV10-2,TRBD1,TRBJ1-2,CASRYGQGANYGYTF
TRBV5-5,NA,TRBJ2-7,CASSFVRRAYEQYF
TRBV21-1,NA,TRBJ1-5,CASSPGVGGSNQPQHF
TRBV24-1,TRBD1,TRBJ2-2,CATSDLSRGRNTGELFF
TRBV7-8,TRBD1,TRBJ1-5,CASSHYRDRGFPQHF
TRBV20-1,NA,TRBJ1-6,CSLQGNSYNSPLHF
TRBV10-3,NA,TRBJ2-2,CAISEYGRGHTGELFF
TRBV24-1,NA,TRBJ1-2,CATSDPSVGGPYGYTF
TRBV6-2/TRBV6-3,TRBD2,TRBJ2-4,CASSPTSGMFLAKNIQYF
TRBV7-2,NA,TRBJ1-2,CASSLGPAQRGYGYTF
TRBV20-1,TRBD1,TRBJ1-2,CSARDQDRSSSGYTF
TRBV20-1,TRBD1,TRBJ1-4,CSARDRGQDPGEKLFF
TRBV29-1,NA,TRBJ1-1,CSVEVLSNTEAFF
TRBV18,NA,TRBJ2-6,CASSPLSSGANVLTF
TRBV13,NA,TRBJ2-3,CASSSEDYTDTQYF
TRBV5-1,NA,TRBJ2-2,CASSQQDTGELFF
TRBV3-1,NA,TRBJ1-1,CASSRNRQNTEAFF
TRBV7-9,NA,TRBJ1-5,CASSDGSGLLPQHF
TRBV20-1,NA,TRBJ2-1,CSASYNEQFF
TRBV19,NA,TRBJ1-2,CASRIGATLRNYGYTF
TRBV6-1,NA,TRBJ2-3,CASSESRPTDTQYF
TRBV4-2,NA,TRBJ2-3,CASSQGGARTDTQYF
TRBV9,NA,TRBJ2-7,CASSVGSDHYEQYF
TRBV20-1,NA,TRBJ2-7,CSARHRHEQYF
TRBV28,NA,TRBJ1-2,CASSTIYGYTF
TRBV4-1,NA,TRBJ2-1,CASSQVASYNEQFF
TRBV10-2,NA,TRBJ1-6,CASSDWTENSPLHF
TRBV7-8,TRBD2,TRBJ2-2,CASTLAGDRTGELFF
TRBV6-2/TRBV6-3,TRBD2,TRBJ2-5,CASTSTSGRAQETQYF
TRBV28,NA,TRBJ1-1,CASSFGGARGGEAFF
TRBV7-3,NA,TRBJ2-1,CASSLGVTAPNEQFF
TRBV25-1,NA,TRBJ2-1,CASSEPFRPSGRNEQFF
TRBV6-2/TRBV6-3,NA,TRBJ1-1,CASSYGTMNTEAFF
TRBV5-5,TRBD2,TRBJ2-3,CASSLLRTSGGAIDTQYF
TRBV24-1,TRBD1,TRBJ2-5,CATSETGTGGGETQYF
TRBV12-3/TRBV12-4,NA,TRBJ1-2,CASSRTVYGYTF
TRBV7-9,NA,TRBJ1-4,CASSSSEEGNEKLFF
TRBV3-1,TRBD1,TRBJ2-5,CASSPLGTGGLGGETQYF
TRBV18,TRBD1,TRBJ1-2,CASSPLSGTGFVLGYTF
TRBV7-9,NA,TRBJ1-5,CASSLGETGNQPQHF
TRBV12-3/TRBV12-4,NA,TRBJ1-6,CASSLARLSDSPLHF
TRBV6-2/TRBV6-3,NA,TRBJ1-1,CASSYSGGSTEAFF
TRBV10-3,NA,TRBJ2-7,CAISESGVTYEQYF
TRBV12-3/TRBV12-4,TRBD1,TRBJ1-5,CASSRQGSGNQPQHF
TRBV11-2,TRBD2,TRBJ2-5,CASSLFLIAGGEQETQYF